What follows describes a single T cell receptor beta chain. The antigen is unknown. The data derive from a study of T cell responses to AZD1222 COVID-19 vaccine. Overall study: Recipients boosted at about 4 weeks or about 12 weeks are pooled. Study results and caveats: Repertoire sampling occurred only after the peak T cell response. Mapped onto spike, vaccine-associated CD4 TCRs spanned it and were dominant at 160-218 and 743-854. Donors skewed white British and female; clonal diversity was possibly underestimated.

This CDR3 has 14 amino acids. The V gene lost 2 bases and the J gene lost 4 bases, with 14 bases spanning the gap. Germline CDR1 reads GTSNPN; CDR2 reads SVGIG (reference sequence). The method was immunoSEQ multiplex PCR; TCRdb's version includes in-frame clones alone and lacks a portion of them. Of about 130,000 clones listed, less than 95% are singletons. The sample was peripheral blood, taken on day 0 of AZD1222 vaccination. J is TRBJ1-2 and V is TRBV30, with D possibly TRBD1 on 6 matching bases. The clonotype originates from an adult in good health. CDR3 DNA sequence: TGTGCCTGGAGTTCACGGGGGCGGAGCTATGGCTACACCTTC. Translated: CAWSSRGRSYGYTF.